This T cell receptor (beta chain) was identified during a study of patients and donors after allogeneic stem cell transplantation. TCRdb re-called the RT-PCR reads through MiXCR, storing one row per CDR3 protein. The repertoire holds about a million distinct CDR3 sequences, with roughly 17% as singletons. Concerning this clonotype: The junction and the germline gene differ at one end; a read error may be behind it.

CDR1 SGHVS and CDR2 FNYEAQ come from the germline V gene. There are 17 residues in the CDR3. This chain links TRBV7-6 with TRBJ2-2; 10 bases match TRBD2. This TCR came from a human donor who was either an allogeneic HSCT recipient or a stem cell or donor lymphocyte infusion donor (not recorded which). It is not recorded whose cells these are; they may come from a transplant donor. The sample was blood, either unsorted or a sorted T cell fraction (not recorded which). Written as DNA, the CDR3 is TGTGCCAGCAGCTTCTCTTGGTCAACTAGCGGGGTCGGGGAGCAGTTTTTT. Its translation: CASSFSWSTSGVGEQFF. The full variable domain, its missing parts supplied by reference TRBV7-6 and TRBJ2-2, is GAGVSQSPRYKVTKRGQDVALRCDPISGHVSLYWYRQALGQGPEFLTYFNYEAQQDKSGLPNDRFSAERPEGSISTLTIQRTEQRDSAMYRCASSFSWSTSGVGEQFFGEGSRLTVL.